The entry below describes one TCR beta chain. The data were obtained in a study of blood T cell repertoires in COVID-19. Looked up from germline, CDR1 is SQVTM and CDR2 is ANQGSEA. The junction had 10 bases not matched to a gene; V was cut back by 5 bases and J by 5 bases. There are 14 residues in the CDR3. Repertoires were generated with immunoSEQ multiplex PCR, while TCRdb's copy carries only in-frame clones and drops some. Of about 39,000 clones in the sample, roughly 90% are singletons; the top ten hold approximately 2.3%. The TCR originated in a man aged 45-60 years with active COVID-19. The sequenced material came from peripheral blood. The J gene is TRBJ2-7, the V gene TRBV29-1; the match to TRBD1 covers 9 bases. The CDR3 nucleotides are TGCAGCGTTCCGGGACAGGGTGATTTGAACGAGCAGTACTTC. As protein: CSVPGQGDLNEQYF.